This section outlines one T cell receptor (beta chain) sequence together with its context. Original analysis: Estimates of nucleated cell counts were drawn from the amplification of reference gene primers. The repertoire was sequenced with immunoSEQ multiplex PCR; TCRdb's copy has only in-frame clones and lacks some. V and J calls and clone size are as listed in that table; D and trimming were resolved from the DNA. The data hold approximately 40,000 clones, with about four fifths observed a single time. This entry belongs to a study of blood T cell repertoires in COVID-19. In the study overall: Researchers got acute and convalescent COVID-19 samples from the United States, Italy and Spain. PBMCs, B-cell-depleted T cells, or T cells provided the cDNA or gDNA that made up the material.

V was cut by 0 bases and J by 4 bases, with 13 bases left in between. The germline V gene has CDR1 SGDLS and CDR2 YYNGEE. The CDR3 runs to 15 residues. This clonotype was sampled from a woman aged 60-70 years with acute or convalescent COVID-19. The sequenced sample consisted of peripheral blood. The chain recombines TRBV9 with TRBJ1-1; D might be TRBD1 (5 bases). The CDR3 DNA reads TGTGCCAGCAGCGTAGGAATAGGGGCTGGCACTGAAGCTTTCTTT. It yields the protein CASSVGIGAGTEAFF.